These 19 T cell receptor beta chains were sequenced from one sample in a study of cytomegalovirus exposure and HLA in healthy donors. 60 Vbeta and 13 Jbeta primers were used in PCR. Assay: immunoSEQ multiplex PCR; the TCRdb copy retains only in-frame clones and omits some. The sample lists approximately 93,000 clones; roughly three quarters were seen once. Specimen: PBMCs. All receptors derive from a male donor in good health and CMV-seropositive.

The V and J genes are TRBV4-3 and TRBJ2-5, with D perhaps TRBD2 (5 bases). CDR1 LGHNA and CDR2 YSLEER come from the germline V gene. The CDR3 runs 15 residues. V was cut by 0 bases and J by 5 bases, with 13 bases left in between. This chain's CDR3 is CASSQDLTSGETQYF. The CDR3 DNA is TGCGCCAGCAGCCAAGATCTTACTAGTGGGGAGACCCAGTACTTC.

The rearrangement uses TRBV15 and TRBJ2-3; no definite D call. The CDR3 is 14 residues long. Germline values: CDR1 LNHNV, CDR2 YYDKDF (reference sequence). With 4 bases removed from V and 2 bases from J, the gap between germline ends came to 10 bases. CDR3 sequence: CATSTRSSTDTQYF. As DNA, the CDR3 is TGTGCCACCAGCACCCGGAGTTCCACAGATACGCAGTATTTT.

The chain has TRBV9 and TRBJ1-1, with 11 bases identical to TRBD1. The CDR3 covers 18 residues. V shed 1 base and J 6 bases; nucleotides not matched to a gene: 14. CDR1 SGDLS and CDR2 YYNGEE come from the germline V gene. The CDR3 loop reads CASSVTPGTGGGSSEAFF. CDR3 coding DNA: TGTGCCAGCAGCGTAACCCCCGGGACAGGGGGAGGGTCGTCTGAAGCTTTCTTT.

The rearrangement uses TRBV27 and TRBJ2-5; 11 bases line up with TRBD2. Germline V lookup: CDR1 MNHEY, CDR2 SMNVEV (reference sequence). The V segment lost 5 bases and the J segment 2 bases; nucleotides outside the gene matches: 7. The CDR3 has 16 amino acids. CDR3 amino acids: CASSMTSGVAQETQYF. The CDR3 DNA sequence: TGTGCCAGCAGTATGACTAGCGGGGTTGCACAAGAGACCCAGTACTTC.

The chain is built from TRBV5-5 and TRBJ1-1; D unresolved. This CDR3 comprises 16 residues. V was shortened by 4 bases and J by 0 bases, with 16 bases between the two germline ends. Germline-derived CDR1 and CDR2 are SGHKS and YYEKEE (reference sequence). CDR3 bases: TGTGCCAGCAGCAGCTTACGGAGGCGGCTGAACACTGAAGCTTTCTTT. The encoded protein is CASSSLRRRLNTEAFF.

This clone occurred a few times. This sequence joins TRBV7-3 and TRBJ2-7; TRBD1 might be the D (6 bases). Germline CDR1 and CDR2: SGHTA and FQGTGA. V was trimmed by 0 bases and J by 7 bases, leaving 10 bases between them. The CDR3 is 13 residues long. This CDR3 is CASSLTRGREQYF. Here the CDR3 DNA reads TGTGCCAGCAGCTTAACCAGGGGTAGAGAGCAGTACTTC. Supplemented by reference TRBV7-3 and TRBJ2-7, the full variable domain reads GAGVSQTPSNKVTEKGKYVELRCDPISGHTALYWYRQSLGQGPEFLIYFQGTGAADDSGLPNDRFFAVRPEGSVSTLKIQRTERGDSAVYLCASSLTRGREQYFGPGTRLTVT.

The chain employs TRBV2 and TRBJ1-2; possibly TRBD1 for D (5 bases). Germline lookup yields CDR1 SNHLY and CDR2 FYNNEI. This CDR3 is 16 amino acids long. With 3 bases removed from V and 6 bases from J, the gap between germline ends came to 20 bases. The CDR3 reads CASSEPGVTSGDGYTF. Here the CDR3 DNA reads TGTGCCAGCAGTGAGCCGGGGGTGACAAGTGGGGATGGCTACACCTTC. Based on the CDR3 plus reference TRBV2 and TRBJ1-2, the full variable domain is EPEVTQTPSHQVTQMGQEVILRCVPISNHLYFYWYRQILGQKVEFLVSFYNNEISEKSEIFDDQFSVERPDGSNFTLKIRSTKLEDSAMYFCASSEPGVTSGDGYTFGSGTRLTVV.

The chain combines TRBV6-5 with TRBJ2-5; 8 positions match TRBD2. V was clipped by 7 bases and J by 1 base; unmatched bases: 5. Germline V gives CDR1 MNHEY, CDR2 SVGAGI. CDR3 size: 14 residues. CDR3 DNA sequence: TGTGCCAGCACCCAGCGGGAGTTCCAAGAGACCCAGTACTTC. Its translation is CASTQREFQETQYF.

This clone occurred once. V and J are TRBV15 and TRBJ2-5; weak D call: TRBD2 (5 bases). CDR3 length: 15 amino acids. Trimming cost V 0 bases and J 5 bases, with 13 bases left between them. CDR1 is LNHNV, CDR2 YYDKDF, per germline (reference sequence). The CDR3 loop reads CATSRDRGLWETQYF. CDR3 coding DNA: TGTGCCACCAGCAGAGATCGAGGACTTTGGGAGACCCAGTACTTC.

The V and J genes are TRBV7-3 and TRBJ2-3; D is perhaps TRBD2 (5 bases). The length of the CDR3 is 16 residues. V was pared by 0 bases and J by 1 base, with 11 bases between. Germline V gene data show CDR1 as SGHTA and CDR2 as FQGTGA. This chain's CDR3 is CASSLTGERRTDTQYF. CDR3 in DNA: TGTGCCAGCAGCTTAACGGGCGAGCGGCGCACAGATACGCAGTATTTT.

The V and J genes are TRBV7-9 and TRBJ1-2; 9 bases fit TRBD1. V lost 5 bases and J lost 5; bases outside the gene matches: 6. This CDR3 is built from 14 residues. Germline V lookup: CDR1 SEHNR, CDR2 FQNEAQ (reference sequence). CDR3 bases: TGTGCCAGCAGCGGCCGGGACAGGGAGTATGGCTACACCTTC. Its protein is CASSGRDREYGYTF. The full variable domain, completed using reference TRBV7-9 and TRBJ1-2, is DTGVSQNPRHKITKRGQNVTFRCDPISEHNRLYWYRQTLGQGPEFLTYFQNEAQLEKSRLLSDRFSAERPKGSFSTLEIQRTEQGDSAMYLCASSGRDREYGYTFGSGTRLTVV.

V and J are TRBV27 and TRBJ2-3; a weak D match, TRBD2 (6 bases). V was pared by 6 bases and J by 5 bases, with 21 bases between. The CDR3 totals 16 residues. Germline CDR1 and CDR2: MNHEY and SMNVEV (reference sequence). The CDR3 protein is CASSILDPGRGDTQYF. The CDR3 DNA reads TGTGCCAGCAGCATCCTGGACCCTGGGCGGGGAGATACGCAGTATTTT.

The J gene is TRBJ1-5, the V gene TRBV29-1; possibly TRBD1 for D (5 bases). V lost 7 bases to trimming and J lost 0 bases, with 13 bases between them. CDR1 is SQVTM, CDR2 ANQGSEA, per germline. This CDR3 is built from 14 residues. CDR3: CSASTANSNQPQHF. The CDR3 DNA reads TGCAGCGCATCGACAGCGAATAGCAATCAGCCCCAGCATTTT.

This clone turned up a few times. The gene calls are TRBV13 and TRBJ1-4, with D tentatively TRBD1 (5 bases). Germline V lookup: CDR1 PRHDT, CDR2 FYEKMQ (reference sequence). This CDR3 has 12 residues. V shed 6 bases and J shed 13 bases, with 15 bases lying between them. The CDR3 loop is CASSIRLGGLFF. For the CDR3, the DNA is TGTGCCAGCAGTATACGACTCGGGGGACTGTTTTTT.

This clone was observed a few times. The rearrangement uses TRBV5-6 and TRBJ1-3; D remains ambiguous. Trimming took 3 bases from V and 0 from J, leaving 13 bases between them. This CDR3 region has 16 residues. Germline V CDR1 and CDR2: SGHDT, YYEEEE. DNA for the CDR3: TGTGCCAGCAGCTATGGACTGCTGAGCTCTGGAAACACCATATATTTT. Translating it yields CASSYGLLSSGNTIYF. The complete variable domain, with remaining parts taken from reference TRBV5-6 and TRBJ1-3, reads DAGVTQSPTHLIKTRGQQVTLRCSPKSGHDTVSWYQQALGQGPQFIFQYYEEEERQRGNFPDRFSGHQFPNYSSELNVNALLLGDSALYLCASSYGLLSSGNTIYFGEGSWLTVV.

This rearrangement joins TRBV7-2 to TRBJ1-4; D perhaps matches TRBD1 (5 bases). This CDR3 has 16 residues. V dropped 4 bases and J dropped 5 bases, with 17 bases sitting between them. Germline assignment: CDR1 SGHTA and CDR2 FQGNSA. In DNA, the CDR3 is TGTGCCAGCAGCTCCAGACATGGGGCCCGAAATGAAAAACTGTTTTTT. As protein: CASSSRHGARNEKLFF.

The V and J genes are TRBV29-1 and TRBJ1-2, with 9 bases lining up with TRBD1. The germline CDR1 and CDR2 sequences are SQVTM and ANQGSEA. The length of the CDR3 is 14 residues. Losses at the gene ends were 6 bases for V and 8 bases for J; bases not matched to a gene: 13. The DNA of the CDR3 is TGCAGCGTACTCCCGGGACAGGGACTGGGGGGCTACACCTTC. Protein: CSVLPGQGLGGYTF. Full variable domain (outside the CDR3, taken from reference TRBV29-1 and TRBJ1-2): SAVISQKPSRDICQRGTSLTIQCQVDSQVTMMFWYRQQPGQSLTLIATANQGSEATYESGFVIDKFPISRPNLTFSTLTVSNMSPEDSSIYLCSVLPGQGLGGYTFGSGTRLTVV.

CDR3 sequence: CAGGRKDTQYF. The CDR3 nucleotides are TGTGCCGGAGGGCGCAAAGATACGCAGTATTTT. The V gene is TRBV2, the J gene TRBJ2-3; a weak D match, TRBD2 (6 bases). The CDR3 sequence is 11 residues long. V was pared by 11 bases and J by 5 bases, with 11 bases between. CDR1 SNHLY and CDR2 FYNNEI come from the germline V gene.

The rearrangement links TRBV11-1 to TRBJ2-5; 7 bases map to TRBD1. The CDR3 sequence is 14 residues long. Germline-derived CDR1 and CDR2 are SGHAT and FQDESV (reference sequence). With 5 bases clipped from V and 5 bases from J, the junction kept 8 bases outside the gene matches. The CDR3 is CASSHTGVGETQYF. In DNA form, the CDR3 reads TGTGCCAGCAGCCATACAGGGGTAGGGGAGACCCAGTACTTC.